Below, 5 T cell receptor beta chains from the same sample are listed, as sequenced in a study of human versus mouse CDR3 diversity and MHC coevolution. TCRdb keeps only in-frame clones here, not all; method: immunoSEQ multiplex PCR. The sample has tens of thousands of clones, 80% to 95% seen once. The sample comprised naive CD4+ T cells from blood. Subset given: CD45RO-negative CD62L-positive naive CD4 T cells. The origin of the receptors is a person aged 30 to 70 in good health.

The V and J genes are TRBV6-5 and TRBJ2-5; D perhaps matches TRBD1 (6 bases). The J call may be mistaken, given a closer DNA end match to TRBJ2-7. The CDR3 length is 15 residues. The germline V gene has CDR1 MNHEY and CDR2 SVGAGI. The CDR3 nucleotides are TGTGCCAGCAGTTCGACCCAGGGGATAAGATACGAGCAGTACTTC. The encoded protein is CASSSTQGIRYEQYF.

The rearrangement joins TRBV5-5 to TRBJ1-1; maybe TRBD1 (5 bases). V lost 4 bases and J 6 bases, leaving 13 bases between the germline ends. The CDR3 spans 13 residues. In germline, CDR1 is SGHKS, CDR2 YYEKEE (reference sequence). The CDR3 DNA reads TGTGCCAGCAGCCTCGACAGTCTCTCTGAAGCTTTCTTT. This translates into CASSLDSLSEAFF.

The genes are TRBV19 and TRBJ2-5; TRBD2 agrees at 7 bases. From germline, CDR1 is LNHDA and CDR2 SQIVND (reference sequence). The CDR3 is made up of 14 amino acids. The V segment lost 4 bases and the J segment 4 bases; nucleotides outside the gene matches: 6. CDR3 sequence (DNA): TGTGCCAGTAGTAAGGGGTCTAGCGGAGAGACCCAGTACTTC. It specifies CASSKGSSGETQYF.

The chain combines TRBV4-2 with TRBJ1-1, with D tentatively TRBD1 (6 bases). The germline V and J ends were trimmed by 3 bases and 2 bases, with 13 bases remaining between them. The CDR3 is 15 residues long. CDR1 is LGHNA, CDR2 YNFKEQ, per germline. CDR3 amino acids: CASSQVGQLNTEAFF. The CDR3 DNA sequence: TGTGCCAGCAGCCAGGTTGGACAGTTAAACACTGAAGCTTTCTTT.

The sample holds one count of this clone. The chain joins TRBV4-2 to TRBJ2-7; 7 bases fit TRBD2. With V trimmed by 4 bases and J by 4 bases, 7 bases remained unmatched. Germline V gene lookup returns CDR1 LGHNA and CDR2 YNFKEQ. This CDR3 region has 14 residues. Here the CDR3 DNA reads TGTGCCAGCAGCCGGGGGGGGGAGGGGTACGAGCAGTACTTC. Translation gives CASSRGGEGYEQYF.